The present T cell receptor (beta chain) was sequenced within a study of spatial heterogeneity in lung cancer. The time point: sample taken at primary tumor resection. The roughly 66 donors had untreated early-stage non-small cell lung cancer. TCRs were sequenced from unsorted whole RNA of tumor, nontumor lung or PBMC. Study-level points and caveats: The number of expanded tumor alpha and beta chains correlated with mutation number.

Carried by each TCR cDNA molecule was a unique molecular identifier. Via MiXCR, TCRdb re-called the 5' RACE reads, giving one row per CDR3 protein. The sample has about 6,000 distinct CDR3 sequences; less than 15% are singletons. V lost 0 bases, J lost 1 base, and 15 bases lay in between. The CDR3 runs 16 residues. Germline CDR1 and CDR2: SQVTM and ANQGSEA. In this sample, this clonotype is medium-sized. Antigen specificity is unknown. For a library built for alpha chains, this beta chain is a stray read; little rests on its size. The source material was lung tumor tissue, sampled at surgery. This chain uses TRBV29-1 with TRBJ1-1; D is unclear. This receptor was identified in a male donor with early-stage non-small cell lung cancer. The CDR3 region is CSVEDTIGGQNTEAFF. The DNA of the CDR3 is TGCAGCGTTGAAGATACGATCGGAGGGCAGAACACTGAAGCTTTCTTT.